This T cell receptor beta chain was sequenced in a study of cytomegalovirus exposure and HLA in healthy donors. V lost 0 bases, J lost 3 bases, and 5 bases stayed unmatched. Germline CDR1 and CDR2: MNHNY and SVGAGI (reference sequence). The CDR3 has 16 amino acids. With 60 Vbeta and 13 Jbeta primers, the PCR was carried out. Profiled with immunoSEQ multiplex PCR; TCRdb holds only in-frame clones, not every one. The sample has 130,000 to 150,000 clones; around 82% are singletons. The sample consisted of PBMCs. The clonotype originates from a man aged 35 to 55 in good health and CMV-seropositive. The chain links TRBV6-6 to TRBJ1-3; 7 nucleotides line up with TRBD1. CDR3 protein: CASSYSGQLFGNTIYF. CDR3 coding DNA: TGTGCCAGCAGTTACTCGGGACAGCTATTTGGAAACACCATATATTTT.